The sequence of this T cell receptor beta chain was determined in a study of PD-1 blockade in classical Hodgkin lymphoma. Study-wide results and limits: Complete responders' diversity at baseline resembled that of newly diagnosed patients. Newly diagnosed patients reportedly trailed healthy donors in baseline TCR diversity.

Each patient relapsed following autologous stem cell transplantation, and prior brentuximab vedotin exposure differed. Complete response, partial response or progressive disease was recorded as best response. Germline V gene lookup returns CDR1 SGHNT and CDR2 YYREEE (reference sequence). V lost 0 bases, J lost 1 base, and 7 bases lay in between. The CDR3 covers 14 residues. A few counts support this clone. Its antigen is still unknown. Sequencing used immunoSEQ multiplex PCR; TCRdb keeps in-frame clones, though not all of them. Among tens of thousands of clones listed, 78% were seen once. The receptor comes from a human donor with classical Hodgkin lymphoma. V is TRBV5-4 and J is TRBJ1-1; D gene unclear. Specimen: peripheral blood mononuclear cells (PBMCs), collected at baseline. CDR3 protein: CASSLDRANTEAFF. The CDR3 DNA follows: TGTGCCAGCAGCTTGGATAGGGCGAACACTGAAGCTTTCTTT.